A selection of T cell receptor beta chains follows, all from one sample in a study of T-cell reconstitution after alpha-beta-depleted transplantation in children. TCRdb redid the calling of the PCR reads with MiXCR, one entry per CDR3 protein. The sample consists of 90,000 to 130,000 distinct CDR3 sequences, about 9.3% of them appearing once. Sample: PBMCs from the stem cell graft donor, taken from the stem cell graft. The receptors were gathered from a human donor who donated a stem cell graft to a child with acute lymphoblastic leukemia. CDR3s include the opening cysteine and the closing phenylalanine or tryptophan. Fields, in order: V gene, J gene, D gene, clone size, CDR3 DNA, CDR3 protein. D genes are given only for firm matches. Expanded clones get a size class; other rows say once, few or many, or leave the size out.

V gene: TRBV5-1
J gene: TRBJ2-3
D gene: NA
clone size: many
CDR3 DNA: TGCGCCAGCAGCTTGGACGGTCCCGGCGGGGATACGCAGTATTTT
CDR3 protein: CASSLDGPGGDTQYF

V gene: TRBV19
J gene: TRBJ2-1
D gene: TRBD2
clone size: many
CDR3 DNA: TGTGCCAGTAGTCCTAAAAGCGGGGGGGCCAGGGGGAATGAGCAGTTCTTC
CDR3 protein: CASSPKSGGARGNEQFF

V gene: TRBV12-3/TRBV12-4
J gene: TRBJ1-2
D gene: TRBD1
clone size: many
CDR3 DNA: TGTGCCAGCAGTTCCATGTGGGACAGGGGGTTAGACGGCTACACCTTC
CDR3 protein: CASSSMWDRGLDGYTF

V gene: TRBV6-2/TRBV6-3
J gene: TRBJ2-3
D gene: TRBD2
clone size: many
CDR3 DNA: TGTGCCAGCAGTTACGCGGGGGGATCGGGCACAGATACGCAGTATTTT
CDR3 protein: CASSYAGGSGTDTQYF

V gene: TRBV7-7
J gene: TRBJ2-3
D gene: NA
clone size: few
CDR3 DNA: TGTGCTAGCAGCGCCACAGGTTTCACAGATACGCAGTATTTT
CDR3 protein: CASSATGFTDTQYF

V gene: TRBV12-5
J gene: TRBJ2-1
D gene: NA
clone size: many
CDR3 DNA: TGTGCTAGTGGTTTGTCAGGTGGATATTACAATGAGCAGTTCTTC
CDR3 protein: CASGLSGGYYNEQFF

V gene: TRBV6-1
J gene: TRBJ2-1
D gene: TRBD1
clone size: many
CDR3 DNA: TGTGCCAGCAGTGCCCTGGGACAGGGGAATGGCAATGAGCAGTTCTTC
CDR3 protein: CASSALGQGNGNEQFF

V gene: TRBV11-2
J gene: TRBJ2-3
D gene: TRBD2
clone size: many
CDR3 DNA: TGTGCCAGCAGCCACCCCCGTCAAAGAAGGGCGGGGGGAAACACAGATACGCAGTATTTT
CDR3 protein: CASSHPRQRRAGGNTDTQYF

V gene: TRBV29-1
J gene: TRBJ2-1
D gene: NA
clone size: many
CDR3 DNA: TGCAGCGTTGCGATGATAGGCCTGAGCTCCTACAATGAGCAGTTCTTC
CDR3 protein: CSVAMIGLSSYNEQFF

V gene: TRBV7-9
J gene: TRBJ2-7
D gene: NA
clone size: many
CDR3 DNA: TGTGCCAGCAGCTCTACTCAGGGGTTCTACGAGCAGTACTTC
CDR3 protein: CASSSTQGFYEQYF

V gene: TRBV9
J gene: TRBJ2-3
D gene: NA
clone size: many
CDR3 DNA: TGTGCCAGCAGCCCTCTAGGGGAAAAGACAGATACGCAGTATTTT
CDR3 protein: CASSPLGEKTDTQYF

V gene: TRBV20-1
J gene: TRBJ2-7
D gene: NA
clone size: many
CDR3 DNA: TGCAGTGCTCCTCAGACACCCAGCTCCTACGAGCAGTACTTC
CDR3 protein: CSAPQTPSSYEQYF

V gene: TRBV20-1
J gene: TRBJ2-7
D gene: NA
clone size: many
CDR3 DNA: TGCAGTGCCCGAGACGCGGGGGCCGTCTCCTACGAGCAGTACTTC
CDR3 protein: CSARDAGAVSYEQYF

V gene: TRBV7-8
J gene: TRBJ2-7
D gene: TRBD2
clone size: many
CDR3 DNA: TGTGCAAGCCGGGGGGAGTTCTTAACTTCGTCCTACGAGCAGTACTTC
CDR3 protein: CASRGEFLTSSYEQYF

V gene: TRBV27
J gene: TRBJ2-5
D gene: NA
clone size: many
CDR3 DNA: TGTGCCAGCAGCGGCGGACGTACCCAGTACTTC
CDR3 protein: CASSGGRTQYF

V gene: TRBV27
J gene: TRBJ2-1
D gene: TRBD1
clone size: many
CDR3 DNA: TGTGCCAGCAGTTTATCATCGGACCCCAGGGGGCGGGACAATGAGCAGTTCTTC
CDR3 protein: CASSLSSDPRGRDNEQFF

V gene: TRBV12-3/TRBV12-4
J gene: TRBJ1-3
D gene: NA
clone size: many
CDR3 DNA: TGTGCCAGCAGTTTAAGGTCGTCTACAACCTCTGGAAACACCATATATTTT
CDR3 protein: CASSLRSSTTSGNTIYF

V gene: TRBV15
J gene: TRBJ2-1
D gene: NA
clone size: NA
CDR3 DNA: TGTGCCACCAGCTCTAGAGGGTTCTACAATGAGCAGTTCTTC
CDR3 protein: CATSSRGFYNEQFF

V gene: TRBV6-5
J gene: TRBJ2-1
D gene: TRBD1
clone size: many
CDR3 DNA: TGTGCCAGCAGTAGCACAGGGGCCCGGACTGGCAATGAGCAGTTCTTC
CDR3 protein: CASSSTGARTGNEQFF

V gene: TRBV12-3/TRBV12-4
J gene: TRBJ2-3
D gene: TRBD2
clone size: few
CDR3 DNA: TGTGCCAGCTGTTTCACAATGACTAGCGGGAGGGCGATCCCAGATACGCAGTATTTT
CDR3 protein: CASCFTMTSGRAIPDTQYF

V gene: TRBV5-1
J gene: TRBJ1-5
D gene: NA
clone size: many
CDR3 DNA: TGCGCCAGCAGCTTGGCGGGGATGGATCAGCCCCAGCATTTT
CDR3 protein: CASSLAGMDQPQHF

V gene: TRBV5-1
J gene: TRBJ2-6
D gene: NA
clone size: NA
CDR3 DNA: TGCGCCAGCAGCCGAGGGGGATCTGGGGCCAACGTCCTGACTTTC
CDR3 protein: CASSRGGSGANVLTF

V gene: TRBV20-1
J gene: TRBJ1-2
D gene: TRBD1
clone size: NA
CDR3 DNA: TGCTTCTGGAGCCCGGGACAGGGATTCTATGGCTACACCTTC
CDR3 protein: CFWSPGQGFYGYTF

V gene: TRBV15
J gene: TRBJ2-1
D gene: NA
clone size: many
CDR3 DNA: TGTGCCACCAGCAGCGGGACGGTCTCCTACAATGAGCAGTTCTTC
CDR3 protein: CATSSGTVSYNEQFF

V gene: TRBV20-1
J gene: TRBJ2-5
D gene: NA
clone size: many
CDR3 DNA: TGCAGTGCTGGTCGAACCGACCAAGAGACCCAGTACTTC
CDR3 protein: CSAGRTDQETQYF

V gene: TRBV12-3/TRBV12-4
J gene: TRBJ2-3
D gene: TRBD2
clone size: many
CDR3 DNA: TGTGCCAGCAGAGCGGGACTAAGGTCGACAGATACGCAGTATTTT
CDR3 protein: CASRAGLRSTDTQYF

V gene: TRBV27
J gene: TRBJ1-2
D gene: NA
clone size: NA
CDR3 DNA: TGTGCCAGCAGTTTATTGCCCCCAGGGCTAAACTATGGCTACACCTTC
CDR3 protein: CASSLLPPGLNYGYTF

V gene: TRBV4-3
J gene: TRBJ1-3
D gene: NA
clone size: many
CDR3 DNA: TGCGCCACTTGGGACGGCGGAAACACCATATATTTT
CDR3 protein: CATWDGGNTIYF

V gene: TRBV5-4
J gene: TRBJ1-6
D gene: NA
clone size: NA
CDR3 DNA: TGTGCCAGCAGCTCCGTACCCACGGGGATTGGGGATTCACCCCTCCACTTC
CDR3 protein: CASSSVPTGIGDSPLHF

V gene: TRBV5-6
J gene: TRBJ1-2
D gene: TRBD1
clone size: many
CDR3 DNA: TGTGCCAGCAGCTTGGAACAGGGGGTCTATGGCTACACCTTC
CDR3 protein: CASSLEQGVYGYTF

V gene: TRBV24-1
J gene: TRBJ2-2
D gene: NA
clone size: NA
CDR3 DNA: TGTGCCACCAGTGATTTTTGTGGACCTTGCTTCGCCGGGGAGCTGTTTTTT
CDR3 protein: CATSDFCGPCFAGELFF

V gene: TRBV10-3
J gene: TRBJ1-1
D gene: NA
clone size: many
CDR3 DNA: TGTGCCATCAGTGTAGGGGGCACTGAAGCTTTCTTT
CDR3 protein: CAISVGGTEAFF